This TCR beta chain was recorded in a study of brain T cells in children with intractable seizures. General observations from the study: Absence of clones before surgery may stem from lower sequencing depth. Viral specificity was inferred only from CDR3 similarity; HCMV serostatus was unknown.

Only cases whose brain tissue showed the highest T cell transcript signatures were sequenced. At least one anti-epileptic drug was given before surgery. Method: immunoSEQ multiplex PCR; TCRdb's copy keeps in-frame clones and lacks some. The sample holds approximately 41,000 clones, 75% to 95% seen once. Concerning this clone itself: The antigen remains unidentified.

This CDR3 has 12 residues. V was cut by 2 bases and J by 2 bases, with 0 bases left in between. The source of this sequence is a girl aged 2-10 years with tuberous sclerosis and intractable seizures. The sample in question was peripheral blood, obtained at surgery. The genes are TRBV12-3 or TRBV12-4 and TRBJ2-2, with no clear D. CDR3 coding DNA: TGTGCCAGCAGTTTAAACACCGGGGAGCTGTTTTTT. Translated, it gives CASSLNTGELFF.